This entry describes one T cell receptor beta chain. TCRdb keeps only in-frame clones here, not all; method: immunoSEQ multiplex PCR. The data contain approximately 50,000 clones, around nine tenths of them seen just once; the ten biggest clones take up 6.2%. The record originates from a study of blood T cell repertoires in COVID-19. The germline V and J ends were trimmed by 4 bases and 7 bases, with 10 bases remaining between them. From germline, CDR1 is SGHDN and CDR2 FVKESK. The CDR3 spans 12 residues. This chain joins TRBV14 and TRBJ1-2; TRBD1 might be the D (5 bases). The sequenced sample consisted of peripheral blood. This TCR was sampled from a man in his forties with acute or convalescent COVID-19. CDR3 region: CASSPGTSGYTF. CDR3 in DNA: TGTGCCAGCAGCCCCGGGACTTCTGGCTACACCTTC.